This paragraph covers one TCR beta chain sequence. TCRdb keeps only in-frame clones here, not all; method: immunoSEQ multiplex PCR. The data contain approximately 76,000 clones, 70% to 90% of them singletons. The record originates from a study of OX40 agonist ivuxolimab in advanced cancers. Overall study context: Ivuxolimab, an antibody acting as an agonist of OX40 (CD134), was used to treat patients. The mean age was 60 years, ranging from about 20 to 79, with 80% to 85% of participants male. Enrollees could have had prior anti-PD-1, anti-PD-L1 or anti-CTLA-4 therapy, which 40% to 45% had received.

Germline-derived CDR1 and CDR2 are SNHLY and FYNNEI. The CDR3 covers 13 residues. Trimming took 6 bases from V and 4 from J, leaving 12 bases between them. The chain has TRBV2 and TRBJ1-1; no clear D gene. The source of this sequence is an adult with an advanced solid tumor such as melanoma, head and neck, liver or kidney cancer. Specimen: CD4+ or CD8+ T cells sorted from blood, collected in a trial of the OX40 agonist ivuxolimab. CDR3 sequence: CASSAKGSTEAFF. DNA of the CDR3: TGTGCCAGCAGCGCAAAGGGATCCACTGAAGCTTTCTTT.